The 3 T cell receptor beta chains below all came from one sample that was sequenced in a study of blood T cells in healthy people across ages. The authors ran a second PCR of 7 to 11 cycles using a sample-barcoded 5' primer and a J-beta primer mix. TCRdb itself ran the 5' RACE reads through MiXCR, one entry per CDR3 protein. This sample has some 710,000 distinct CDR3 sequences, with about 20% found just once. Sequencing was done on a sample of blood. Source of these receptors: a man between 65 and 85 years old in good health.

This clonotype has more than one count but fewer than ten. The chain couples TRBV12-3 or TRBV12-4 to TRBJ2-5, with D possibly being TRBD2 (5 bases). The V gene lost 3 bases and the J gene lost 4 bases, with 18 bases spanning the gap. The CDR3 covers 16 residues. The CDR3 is CASSLASGTAIETQYF. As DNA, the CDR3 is TGTGCCAGCAGTTTGGCCAGCGGAACTGCTATAGAGACCCAGTACTTC.

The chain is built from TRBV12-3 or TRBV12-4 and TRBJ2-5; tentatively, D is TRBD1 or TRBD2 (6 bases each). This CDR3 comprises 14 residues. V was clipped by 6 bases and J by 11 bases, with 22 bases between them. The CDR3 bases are TGTGCCAGCAGCCGACTCGGGGGCCCCGGTGAGCAGTACTTC. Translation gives CASSRLGGPGEQYF.

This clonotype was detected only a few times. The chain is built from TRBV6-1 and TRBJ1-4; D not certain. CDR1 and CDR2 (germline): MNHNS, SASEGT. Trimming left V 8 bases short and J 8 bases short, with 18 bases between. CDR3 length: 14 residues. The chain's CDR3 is CASAAPPSIEKLFF. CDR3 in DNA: TGTGCCAGCGCGGCTCCCCCCTCGATCGAAAAACTGTTTTTT.